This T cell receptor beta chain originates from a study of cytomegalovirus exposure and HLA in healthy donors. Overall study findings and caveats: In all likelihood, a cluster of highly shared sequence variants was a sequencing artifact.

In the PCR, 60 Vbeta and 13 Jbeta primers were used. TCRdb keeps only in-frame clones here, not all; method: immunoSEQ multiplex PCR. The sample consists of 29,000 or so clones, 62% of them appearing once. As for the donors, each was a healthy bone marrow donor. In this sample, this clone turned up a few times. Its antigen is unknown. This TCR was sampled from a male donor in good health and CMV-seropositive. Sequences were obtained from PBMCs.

CDR3 nucleotides: TGTGCCAGCGGGGGAGGCGGTCAGCCCCAGCATTTT. This encodes CASGGGGQPQHF. The V and J genes are TRBV6-1 and TRBJ1-5, with D perhaps matching TRBD1 (5 bases). The V gene's germline CDR1 is MNHNS and CDR2 SASEGT. This CDR3 spans 12 amino acids. V lost 8 bases and J 6 bases, leaving 11 bases between the germline ends.